What follows are 17 T cell receptor beta chains derived from one specimen sequenced in a study of patients and donors after allogeneic stem cell transplantation. From the RT-PCR reads, TCRdb called clonotypes with MiXCR, one entry per CDR3 protein. The data contain under 170,000 distinct CDR3 sequences, 30% to 45% of them singletons. Material: blood, either unsorted or a sorted T cell fraction (not recorded which). The source of these receptors is a human donor who was either an allogeneic HSCT recipient or a stem cell or donor lymphocyte infusion donor (not recorded which). It is not recorded whose cells these are; they may come from a transplant donor.

CDR3 nucleotide sequence: TGTGCCAGCAGGTTTCTGGGGGGGGATTACAATGAGCAGTTCTTC. Translating it yields CASRFLGGDYNEQFF. The chain links TRBV27 to TRBJ2-1; 7 bases fit TRBD2. The CDR3 length is 15 residues. V shed 6 bases, J shed 4 bases, and the junction held 9 bases outside the gene matches. CDR1 and CDR2 from the germline V gene are MNHEY and SMNVEV (reference sequence).

The CDR3 sequence is CASSQKRQPESSYEQYF. Written as DNA, the CDR3 is TGCGCCAGCAGCCAGAAAAGACAGCCCGAGAGCTCCTACGAGCAGTACTTC. This chain links TRBV4-3 with TRBJ2-7; D perhaps matches TRBD1 (5 bases). The CDR3 consists of 17 residues. Germline CDR1 reads LGHNA; CDR2 reads YSLEER. V was pared by 3 bases and J by 0 bases, with 18 bases between.

CDR3 sequence: CASRAGSDTQYF. CDR3 sequence (DNA): TGTGCCAGTAGGGCGGGCTCCGATACGCAGTATTTT. The chain has TRBV6-5 and TRBJ2-3, with D possibly being TRBD2 (5 bases). Trimming left V 9 bases short and J 6 bases short, with 13 bases between. The V gene's germline CDR1 is MNHEY and CDR2 SVGAGI. The CDR3 covers 12 residues.

This chain links TRBV20-1 with TRBJ1-1, with D uncertain. The CDR3 contains 14 residues. Germline V CDR1 and CDR2: DFQATT, SNEGSKA (reference sequence). Deletions cut 0 bases from V and 2 bases from J, with 10 bases between. The CDR3 coding sequence is TGCAGTGCTAGAGATTCTGGGTTTAACACTGAAGCTTTCTTT. Protein: CSARDSGFNTEAFF.

J is TRBJ1-1 and V is TRBV12-3 or TRBV12-4; D is unclear. V was trimmed by 3 bases and J by 3 bases, leaving 11 bases between them. The CDR3 sequence is 14 residues long. CDR3 residues: CASSFSGWDTEAFF. Here the CDR3 DNA reads TGTGCCAGCAGTTTCTCTGGATGGGACACTGAAGCTTTCTTT.

This clonotype was detected a few times. CDR3 in DNA: TGCGCCAGCAGGCCTCACACTGAAGCTTTCTTT. Residues: CASRPHTEAFF. This chain uses TRBV5-1 with TRBJ1-1; D not resolved. Deletions cut 5 bases from V and 3 bases from J, with 5 bases between. The CDR3 sequence is 11 residues long. Looked up from germline, CDR1 is SGHRS and CDR2 is YFSETQ.

This clonotype has a handful of counts. The CDR3 spells CASGQAYTF. The CDR3, as DNA: TGTGCCAGCGGGCAGGCCTACACCTTC. V usage is TRBV28 and J usage is TRBJ1-2, with D unresolved. The germline V gene has CDR1 MDHEN and CDR2 SYDVKM. This CDR3 comprises 9 residues. Trimming removed 8 bases from V and 10 bases from J, with 8 bases in between.

A few counts support this clonotype. This rearrangement joins TRBV20-1 to TRBJ2-7, with a weak D call TRBD2 (6 bases). V lost 6 bases to trimming and J lost 0 bases, with 12 bases between them. This CDR3 comprises 13 residues. CDR1 and CDR2 (germline): DFQATT, SNEGSKA (reference sequence). CDR3 amino acids: CSARHGSSYEQYV. In DNA form, the CDR3 reads TGCAGTGCGCGGCACGGGAGCTCCTACGAGCAGTACGTC.

V is TRBV18 and J is TRBJ2-7; D remains unclear. CDR1 is KGHSH and CDR2 is LQKENI in the germline V gene. V lost 3 bases and J 5 bases, leaving 14 bases between the germline ends. The CDR3 is 14 residues long. CDR3 residues: CASSPGVDRHEQYV. Here the CDR3 DNA reads TGTGCCAGCTCACCTGGAGTGGATAGGCACGAGCAGTACGTC.

The chain carries TRBV12-3 or TRBV12-4 and TRBJ2-7; possibly TRBD2 for D (5 bases). Trimming stripped 8 bases from V and 2 bases from J, with 16 bases between. The CDR3 consists of 14 residues. In nucleotides, the CDR3 is TGTGCCAGCGGCGCGGATCTGGGAGCCTACGAGCAGTACTTC. As protein: CASGADLGAYEQYF.

This chain joins TRBV28 and TRBJ1-2; D remains unclear. Deletions cut 2 bases from V and 0 bases from J, with 10 bases between. CDR1 is MDHEN and CDR2 is SYDVKM in the germline V gene. There are 15 residues in the CDR3. The CDR3 DNA sequence: TGTGCCAGCAGTTTACCTTCTGGGGCTAACTATGGCTACACCTTC. Protein product: CASSLPSGANYGYTF.

V usage is TRBV6-1 and J usage is TRBJ1-4; D unresolved. The ends were cut back, 5 bases at V and 0 bases at J, with 4 bases in the middle. Germline lookup yields CDR1 MNHNS and CDR2 SASEGT. The CDR3 totals 13 residues. The CDR3 sequence is CASSPSTNEKLFF. In DNA, the CDR3 is TGTGCCAGCAGTCCCTCAACTAATGAAAAACTGTTTTTT.

V and J are TRBV10-3 and TRBJ2-3; 9 bases match TRBD1. Germline CDR1 reads ENHRY; CDR2 reads SYGVKD. The trim removed 6 bases at V and 1 base at J, leaving 5 bases unmatched. The CDR3 extends over 15 amino acids. The CDR3 DNA sequence: TGTGCCATCAGGGATTGGGACAGGGGCACAGATACGCAGTATTTT. Encoded protein: CAIRDWDRGTDTQYF.

This sequence joins TRBV25-1 and TRBJ2-2; D uncertain. Trimming removed 10 bases from V and 7 bases from J, with 4 bases in between. The CDR3 loop spans 9 amino acids. In germline, CDR1 is MGHDK, CDR2 SYGVNS. Here the CDR3 reads CATSGELFF. As DNA, the CDR3 is TGTGCCACCAGCGGGGAGCTGTTTTTT. Drawing the rest from reference TRBV25-1 and TRBJ2-2, the complete variable domain is EADIYQTPRYLVIGTGKKITLECSQTMGHDKMYWYQQDPGMELHLIHYSYGVNSTEKGDLSSESTVSRIRTEHFPLTLESARPSHTSQYLCATSGELFFGEGSRLTVL.

A single count supports this clonotype. This chain joins TRBV12-3 or TRBV12-4 and TRBJ1-2; 10 bases agree with TRBD1. The CDR3 has 16 amino acids. V lost 1 base, J lost 8 bases, and 10 bases stayed unmatched. CDR3 nucleotides: TGTGCCAGCAGTTTAGTACCGACAGGGGGCGTCTACGGCTACACCTTC. As protein: CASSLVPTGGVYGYTF.

This chain links TRBV20-1 with TRBJ1-2; D ambiguous. The CDR3 has 14 amino acids. The V gene's germline CDR1 is DFQATT and CDR2 SNEGSKA (reference sequence). V was shortened by 1 base and J by 7 bases, with 16 bases between the two germline ends. CDR3 coding DNA: TGCAGTGCTAGAGCCCGGACCCATCCTGGTGGCTACACCTTC. Protein sequence: CSARARTHPGGYTF.

The gene calls are TRBV7-9 and TRBJ1-1; the match to TRBD1 covers 9 bases. V dropped 5 bases and J dropped 5; count of bases not matched to a gene: 15. This CDR3 contains 17 residues. The germline V gene has CDR1 SEHNR and CDR2 FQNEAQ (reference sequence). The CDR3 sequence is CASSREQGANLSTEAFF. CDR3 in DNA: TGTGCCAGCAGCCGAGAACAGGGGGCAAACTTAAGTACTGAAGCTTTCTTT. The entire variable domain, with the rest obtained from reference TRBV7-9 and TRBJ1-1, is as follows: DTGVSQNPRHKITKRGQNVTFRCDPISEHNRLYWYRQTLGQGPEFLTYFQNEAQLEKSRLLSDRFSAERPKGSFSTLEIQRTEQGDSAMYLCASSREQGANLSTEAFFGQGTRLTVV.